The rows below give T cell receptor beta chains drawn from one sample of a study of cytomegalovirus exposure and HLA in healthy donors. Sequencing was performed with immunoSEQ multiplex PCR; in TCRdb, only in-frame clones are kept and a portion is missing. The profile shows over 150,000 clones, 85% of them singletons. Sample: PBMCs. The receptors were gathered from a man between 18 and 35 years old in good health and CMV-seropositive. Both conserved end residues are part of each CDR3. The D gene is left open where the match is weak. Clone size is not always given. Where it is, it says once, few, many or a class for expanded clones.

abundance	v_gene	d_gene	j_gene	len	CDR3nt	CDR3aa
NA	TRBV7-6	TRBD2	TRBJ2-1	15	TGTGCCAGCAGCCTTAGCGGGAGTGAACATAATGAGCAGTTCTTC	CASSLSGSEHNEQFF
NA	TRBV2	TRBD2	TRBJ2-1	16	TGTGCCAGCAGTCAGTTAGCGGGAGTACGGAGAAATGAGCAGTTCTTC	CASSQLAGVRRNEQFF
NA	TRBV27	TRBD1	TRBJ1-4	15	TGTGCCAGCAGTCCAGAACAGGGGCGGGGTGAAAAACTGTTTTTT	CASSPEQGRGEKLFF
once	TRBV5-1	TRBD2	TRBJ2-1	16	TGCGCCAGCTCCCCTGGGACTAGCGGAGTATACAATGAGCAGTTCTTC	CASSPGTSGVYNEQFF
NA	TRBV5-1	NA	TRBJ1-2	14	TGCGCCAGCAGCCCGAGACAGTTTAACTATGGCTACACCTTC	CASSPRQFNYGYTF
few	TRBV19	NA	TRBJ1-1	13	TGTGCCAGTAGTAACCAGGGGAACACTGAAGCTTTCTTT	CASSNQGNTEAFF
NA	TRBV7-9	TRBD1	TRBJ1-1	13	TGTGCCAGCAGCGCACAGGGGGCCACTGAAGCTTTCTTT	CASSAQGATEAFF
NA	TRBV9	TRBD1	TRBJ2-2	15	TGTGCCAGCAGCGGGCGACAGGGGAACACCGGGGAGCTGTTTTTT	CASSGRQGNTGELFF
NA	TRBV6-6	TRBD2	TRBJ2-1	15	TGTGCCAGCAGGACCGGGGGGGCCCTAAACAATGAGCAGTTCTTC	CASRTGGALNNEQFF
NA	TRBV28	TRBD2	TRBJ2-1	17	TGTGCCAGCAGTGCGACCCCAGGAAAGCGGGGTTACAATGAGCAGTTCTTC	CASSATPGKRGYNEQFF
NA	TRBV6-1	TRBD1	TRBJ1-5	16	TGTGCCAGCAGTGACTGGGACAGGGAGGGGGATCAGCCCCAGCATTTT	CASSDWDREGDQPQHF
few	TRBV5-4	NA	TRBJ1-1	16	TGTGCCAGCAGCCCCCGGACAACCAAGTCGAACACTGAAGCTTTCTTT	CASSPRTTKSNTEAFF